This passage covers 27 T cell receptor beta chains from one sample sequenced in a study of T cells in Graves' hyperthyroidism and ophthalmopathy. RNA transcripts served as the template for amplifying TCR beta CDR3 regions. Initially, a first-round RT-PCR of the TCR CDR3 employed the HTBI primer set. TCRdb used MiXCR to reprocess the multiplex PCR reads, holding one entry per CDR3 protein. The sample yields about 58,000 distinct CDR3 sequences, about 50% seen once. Sequenced sample: blood. The receptors were gathered from a woman aged 30 to 39 with Graves' ophthalmopathy.

There are many counts of this clonotype. J is TRBJ2-5 and V is TRBV24-1; no clear D. Germline CDR1 and CDR2: KGHDR and SFDVKD. The ends were cut back, 0 bases at V and 0 bases at J, with 10 bases in the middle. The CDR3 has 16 amino acids. The CDR3 reads CATSDLNGAYQETQYF. The CDR3 region has the DNA TGTGCCACCAGTGATTTGAATGGAGCATACCAAGAGACCCAGTACTTC.

The count of this clonotype is one. This chain uses TRBV20-1 with TRBJ1-1; D uncertain. V lost 2 bases to trimming and J lost 0 bases, with 13 bases between them. In germline, CDR1 is DFQATT, CDR2 SNEGSKA (reference sequence). CDR3 size: 15 residues. As DNA, the CDR3 is TGCAGTGCTAGAAGAGAAGAGACCTTGAACACTGAAGCTTTCTTT. Translating it yields CSARREETLNTEAFF.

This clonotype was recorded at least ten times. The chain links TRBV5-8 to TRBJ2-7, with D possibly being TRBD1 or TRBD2 (5 bases each). Germline V gives CDR1 SGHTS, CDR2 YDEGEE. The CDR3 is 16 residues long. With 4 bases removed from V and 0 bases from J, the gap between germline ends came to 17 bases. The CDR3 DNA reads TGTGCCAGCAGCCCGGGACGTCTGCTGAGCTCCTACGAGCAGTACTTC. It encodes CASSPGRLLSSYEQYF. The full variable domain, its missing parts supplied by reference TRBV5-8 and TRBJ2-7, is EAGVTQSPTHLIKTRGQQATLRCSPISGHTSVYWYQQALGLGLQFLLWYDEGEERNRGNFPPRFSGRQFPNYSSELNVNALELEDSALYLCASSPGRLLSSYEQYFGPGTRLTVT.

This clonotype was seen repeatedly, ten times or more. This chain joins TRBV20-1 and TRBJ2-7, with 8 bases lining up with TRBD2. Unmatched junction bases numbered 13, after V lost 5 bases and J lost 7 bases. The CDR3 has 14 amino acids. Germline CDR1 reads DFQATT; CDR2 reads SNEGSKA (reference sequence). The CDR3 reads CSAPPRLAGMEQYF. The DNA of the CDR3 is TGCAGTGCTCCCCCCAGGCTAGCGGGCATGGAGCAGTACTTC.

This clonotype came up many times. The genes are TRBV10-2 and TRBJ2-5; D gene uncertain. This CDR3 comprises 12 residues. The V end was cut by 4 bases, the J end by 2 bases, with 5 bases between. Per germline, CDR1 WSHSY and CDR2 SAAADI. In nucleotides, the CDR3 is TGCGCCAGCAGTGCAGTACAAGAGACCCAGTACTTC. Amino acids: CASSAVQETQYF.

The V call is TRBV7-2, the J call TRBJ2-5; possible D gene TRBD2, 6 bases. Trimming left V 10 bases short and J 5 bases short, with 14 bases between. The CDR3 is 12 residues long. Germline V CDR1 and CDR2: SGHTA, FQGNSA. In nucleotides, the CDR3 is TGTGCCACCAGTGCGGGGATGGAGACCCAGTACTTC. As protein: CATSAGMETQYF.

With respect to this clonotype: This CDR3 is missing its conserved last phenylalanine or tryptophan, likely due to a read error. The chain is built from TRBV5-4 and TRBJ2-1, with D maybe TRBD1 (6 bases). The CDR3 sequence is 15 residues long. Germline CDR1 reads SGHNT; CDR2 reads YYREEE (reference sequence). Trimming left V 3 bases short and J 0 bases short, with 10 bases between. This CDR3 reads CASSSDRSSYNEQFL. CDR3 nucleotide sequence: TGTGCCAGCAGCTCGGACAGAAGCTCCTACAATGAGCAGTTCCTC.

V gene TRBV30 combines with J gene TRBJ2-1, with a weak D call TRBD1 (6 bases). Germline V gives CDR1 GTSNPN, CDR2 SVGIG (reference sequence). CDR3 length: 12 amino acids. V lost 0 bases to trimming and J lost 15 bases, with 15 bases between them. The CDR3 nucleotides are TGTGCCTGGAGTGTCACCGGGACACGGCTGTTCTTC. Translating gives CAWSVTGTRLFF.

Of note for this clonotype: This CDR3 fails to terminate in the conserved phenylalanine or tryptophan, so it likely reflects a read error. The chain uses TRBV30 and TRBJ2-3; no reliable D call. V lost 2 bases to trimming and J lost 5 bases, with 5 bases between them. This CDR3 is 11 amino acids long. Germline values: CDR1 GTSNPN, CDR2 SVGIG (reference sequence). The CDR3 DNA sequence: TGTGCCTGGAGTCCAAAAGATACGCAGTATTTG. Translating gives CAWSPKDTQYL.

This clonotype showed up just once. Possible read error: a much larger clone is one base away. A read error is likely, as this CDR3 ends without the conserved phenylalanine or tryptophan. The chain combines TRBV5-5 with TRBJ1-4, with TRBD1 as a possible D gene (5 bases). Germline V gene lookup returns CDR1 SGHKS and CDR2 YYEKEE (reference sequence). This CDR3 has 17 amino acids. The CDR3 is CASSVGTWSPSYEELFL. CDR3 bases: TGTGCCAGCAGCGTGGGGACGTGGAGTCCTTCCTATGAAGAACTGTTTCTT.

With respect to this clonotype: Its ends do not fully match the called genes, so a read error is possible. The chain uses TRBV7-3 and TRBJ2-3; maybe TRBD1 (6 bases). Germline CDR1 reads SGHTA; CDR2 reads FQGTGA. CDR3 size: 13 residues. The DNA for the CDR3 is TGTGCCAGCAGCTTGACGGGACAAGAGACGCGGTATTTT. It translates to CASSLTGQETRYF.

This clonotype appeared a single time. A much bigger clone sits one base away, suggesting this may be a read error. The chain couples TRBV7-6 to TRBJ2-5, with TRBD1 matching 10 bases. The ends lost 5 bases at V and 7 bases at J; junction bases unmatched: 7. The CDR3 covers 14 residues. Germline-derived CDR1 and CDR2 are SGHVS and FNYEAQ. In DNA form, the CDR3 reads TGTGCCAGCAGCCCGACAGGGGGCAAGGTGACCCAGTACTTC. Its protein product is CASSPTGGKVTQYF.

The table lists this clonotype with a count of one. V and J are TRBV12-3 or TRBV12-4 and TRBJ2-1; no firm D call. Between the trimmed V and J ends, which lost 3 bases and 12 bases, there was a span of 0 bases. This CDR3 region has 8 residues. The CDR3 nucleotides are TGTGCCAGCAGTTTGCAGTTCTTC. Its translation is CASSLQFF.

To note about this clonotype: The DNA is left out, because the CDR3 cannot be placed on it with certainty; the CDR3 is given as TCRdb lists it. The chain carries TRBV7-3 and TRBJ2-7; whether TRBD2, the table's D call, matches the DNA was not checked. Per the germline V gene, CDR1 is SGHTA and CDR2 is FQGTGA. Ends included, the CDR3 has 20 residues. CDR3 protein: CASSFYICSAASGGFYEQYF.

The V gene is TRBV10-3, the J gene TRBJ2-7; 9 bases are shared with TRBD1. Trimming at V came to 6 bases and at J to 3 bases, leaving 6 bases not matched to a gene. The germline V gene has CDR1 ENHRY and CDR2 SYGVKD. There are 14 residues in the CDR3. As DNA, the CDR3 is TGTGCCATCAGACCGGGACAGGGCGTCTACGAGCAGTACTTC. It codes for CAIRPGQGVYEQYF.

In the case of this clonotype: One base away lies a much larger clone, so this may be a sequencing read error. The chain recombines TRBV2 with TRBJ1-1; 7 nucleotides agree with TRBD1. The CDR3 is 16 residues long. The V segment lost 5 bases and the J segment 1 base; nucleotides outside the gene matches: 10. The germline V gene encodes CDR1 SNHLY and CDR2 FYNNEI. The CDR3 spells CASSLSCRGENTEAFF. The CDR3, as DNA: TGTGCCAGCAGTTTATCGTGCAGGGGGGAGAACACTGAAGCTTTCTTT.

This clonotype was seen a few times. The chain is built from TRBV18 and TRBJ1-1, with D possibly matching TRBD1 (5 bases). Germline loops: CDR1 KGHSH, CDR2 LQKENI. The CDR3 length is 15 residues. V was trimmed by 2 bases and J by 3 bases, leaving 13 bases between them. DNA of the CDR3: TGTGCCAGCTCACCAGGGGACTGGAGGTACACTGAAGCTTTCTTT. It yields the protein CASSPGDWRYTEAFF.

In its sample, this clonotype was seen many times. This could be a read error, since a much larger clone is one nucleotide away. The genes are TRBV5-1 and TRBJ2-5; 15 nucleotides align to TRBD2. The CDR3 is made up of 17 amino acids. The germline gives CDR1 SGHRS, CDR2 YFSETQ. After removal of 4 bases from V and 2 bases from J, the junction contained 6 bases not matched to a gene. Here the CDR3 reads CASSRGLAGGEQETQYF. The CDR3 bases are TGCGCCAGCAGCCGTGGACTAGCGGGAGGGGAACAAGAGACCCAGTACTTC.

This clonotype showed up many times. The genes are TRBV12-3 or TRBV12-4 and TRBJ2-2; D may match TRBD1 or TRBD2 (5 bases each). CDR3 length: 12 residues. V gave up 5 bases and J gave up 6 bases, with 7 bases separating them. The CDR3 loop is CASSRGPGELFF. The CDR3 DNA reads TGTGCCAGCAGTAGGGGACCCGGGGAGCTGTTTTTT.

This clonotype was seen many times. CDR3 amino acids: CASMQGDLVNTEAFF. CDR3 bases: TGCGCCAGCATGCAGGGTGACCTTGTGAACACTGAAGCTTTCTTT. V and J are TRBV5-1 and TRBJ1-1; TRBD1 is a possible D gene (5 bases). V lost 6 bases, J lost 0 bases, and 15 bases lay in between. Germline assignment: CDR1 SGHRS and CDR2 YFSETQ. The CDR3 consists of 15 residues.

The genes are TRBV5-5 and TRBJ2-1; D unresolved. The CDR3 sequence is 12 residues long. Germline CDR1 reads SGHKS; CDR2 reads YYEKEE (reference sequence). Trimming removed 9 bases from V and 8 bases from J, with 15 bases in between. CDR3 DNA: TGTGCCACCAGGCCGACTTCTCATGAGCAGTTCTTC. Protein product: CATRPTSHEQFF.

This clonotype has at least ten counts. The genes are TRBV4-1 and TRBJ2-2; TRBD2 aligns across 8 bases. Germline CDR1 reads MGHRA; CDR2 reads YSYEKL. The CDR3 is 16 amino acids. V shed 2 bases and J 0 bases; nucleotides not matched to a gene: 2. CDR3 DNA sequence: TGCGCCAGCAGCCAATTTAGCGGGACGAACACCGGGGAGCTGTTTTTT. This translates into CASSQFSGTNTGELFF.

The J gene is TRBJ1-2, the V gene TRBV6-6; perhaps TRBD1 as D (6 bases). CDR1 and CDR2 from the germline V gene are MNHNY and SVGAGI (reference sequence). The CDR3 sequence is 16 residues long. Deletions cut 2 bases from V and 0 bases from J, with 13 bases between. The CDR3 protein is CASSYGQSASNYGYTF. CDR3 nucleotides: TGTGCCAGCAGTTACGGACAGTCAGCGTCTAACTATGGCTACACCTTC.

V usage is TRBV2 and J usage is TRBJ2-6; weak D call: TRBD1 (5 bases). The germline V gene encodes CDR1 SNHLY and CDR2 FYNNEI. V was pared by 6 bases and J by 3 bases, with 9 bases between. The CDR3 is 14 residues long. The DNA for the CDR3 is TGTGCCAGCAGGCAGACAGTTGGGGCCAACGTCCTGACTTTC. This translates into CASRQTVGANVLTF.

This clonotype was found a few times. The chain has TRBV7-8 and TRBJ1-5; D possibly corresponds to TRBD1 (5 bases). The CDR3 is made up of 14 amino acids. CDR1 is SGHVS and CDR2 is FQNEAQ in the germline V gene. CDR3 protein: CARDPGTTTKPQHF. The CDR3 nucleotides read TGTGCTAGAGATCCGGGGACTACGACTAAGCCCCAGCATTTT. Full variable domain (rest looked up from reference TRBV7-8 and TRBJ1-5): GAGVSQSPRYKVAKRGQDVALRCDPISGHVSLFWYQQALGQGPEFLTYFQNEAQLDKSGLPSDRFFAERPEGSVSTLKIQRTQQEDSAVYLCARDPGTTTKPQHFGDGTRLSIL.

Remarks on this clonotype: Compared with germline, one end of the junction differs, possibly owing to a read error. This chain joins TRBV7-3 and TRBJ2-7, with 7 bases matching TRBD2. Germline V lookup: CDR1 SGHTA, CDR2 FQGTGA. The CDR3 has 14 residues. The CDR3 nucleotides are TGTGCCAGCAGCCCGGGGGGAGCCTCCTACAAGCAGTACTTC. As protein: CASSPGGASYKQYF.

Concerning this clonotype: One end of the junction fails to match germline, which may point to a read error. The V call is TRBV6-1, the J call TRBJ1-1; D is possibly TRBD1 (5 bases). This CDR3 comprises 14 residues. Germline V CDR1 and CDR2: MNHNS, SASEGT. CDR3 sequence: CAGSVGTERVEAFF. CDR3 DNA: TGTGCCGGCAGTGTCGGGACCGAACGGGTTGAAGCTTTCTTT.